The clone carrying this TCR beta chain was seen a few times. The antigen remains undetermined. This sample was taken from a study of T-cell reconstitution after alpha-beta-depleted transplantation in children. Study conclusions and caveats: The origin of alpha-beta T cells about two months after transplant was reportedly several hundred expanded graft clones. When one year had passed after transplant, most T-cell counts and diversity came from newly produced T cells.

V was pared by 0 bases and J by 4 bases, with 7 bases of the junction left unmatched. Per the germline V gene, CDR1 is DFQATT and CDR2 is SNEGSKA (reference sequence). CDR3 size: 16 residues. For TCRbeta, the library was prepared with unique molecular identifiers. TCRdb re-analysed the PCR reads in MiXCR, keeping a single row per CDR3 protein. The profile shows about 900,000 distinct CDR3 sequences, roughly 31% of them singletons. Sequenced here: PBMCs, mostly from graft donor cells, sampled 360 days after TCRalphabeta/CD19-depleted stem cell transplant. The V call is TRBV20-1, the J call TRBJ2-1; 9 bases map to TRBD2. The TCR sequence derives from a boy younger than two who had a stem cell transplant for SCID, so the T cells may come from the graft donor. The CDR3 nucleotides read TGCAGTGCTAGAGATTCATCCCTAGCGGGGTACAATGAGCAGTTCTTC. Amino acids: CSARDSSLAGYNEQFF.